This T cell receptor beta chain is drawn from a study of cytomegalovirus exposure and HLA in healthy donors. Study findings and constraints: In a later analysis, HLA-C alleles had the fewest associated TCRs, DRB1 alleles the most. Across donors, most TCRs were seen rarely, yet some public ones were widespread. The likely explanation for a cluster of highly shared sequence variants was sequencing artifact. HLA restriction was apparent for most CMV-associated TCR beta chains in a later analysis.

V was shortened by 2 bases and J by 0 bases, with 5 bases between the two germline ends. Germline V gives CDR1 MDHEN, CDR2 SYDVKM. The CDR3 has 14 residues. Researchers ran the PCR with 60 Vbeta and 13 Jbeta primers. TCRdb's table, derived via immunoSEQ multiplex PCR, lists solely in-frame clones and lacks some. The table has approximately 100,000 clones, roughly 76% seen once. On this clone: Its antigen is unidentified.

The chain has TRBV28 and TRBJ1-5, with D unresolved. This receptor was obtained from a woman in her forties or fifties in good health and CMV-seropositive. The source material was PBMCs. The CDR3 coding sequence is TGTGCCAGCAGTTTAGTAGATAGCAATCAGCCCCAGCATTTT. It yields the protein CASSLVDSNQPQHF.